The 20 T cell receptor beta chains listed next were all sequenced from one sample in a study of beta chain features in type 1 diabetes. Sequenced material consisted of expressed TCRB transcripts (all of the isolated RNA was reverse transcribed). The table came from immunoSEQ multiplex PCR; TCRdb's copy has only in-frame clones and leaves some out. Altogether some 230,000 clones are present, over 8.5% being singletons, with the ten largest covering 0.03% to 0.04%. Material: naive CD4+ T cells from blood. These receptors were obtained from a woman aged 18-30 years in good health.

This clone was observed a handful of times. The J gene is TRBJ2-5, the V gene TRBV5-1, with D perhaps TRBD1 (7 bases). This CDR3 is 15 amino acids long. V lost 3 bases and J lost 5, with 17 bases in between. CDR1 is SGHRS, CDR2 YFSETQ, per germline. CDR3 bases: TGCGCCAGCAGCTGGGGCGACAGGGAGGTGGAGACCCAGTACTTC. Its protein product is CASSWGDREVETQYF.

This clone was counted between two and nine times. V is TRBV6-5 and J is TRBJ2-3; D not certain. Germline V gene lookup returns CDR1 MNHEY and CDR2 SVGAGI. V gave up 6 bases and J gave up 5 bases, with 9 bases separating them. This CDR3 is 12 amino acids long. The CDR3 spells CASSERRDTQYF. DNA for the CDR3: TGTGCCAGCAGCGAGAGGCGAGATACGCAGTATTTT.

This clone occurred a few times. The CDR3 is CASSRRETQYF. CDR3 bases: TGTGCCAGCAGCCGGCGGGAGACCCAGTACTTC. The rearrangement uses TRBV14 and TRBJ2-5, with D uncertain. V lost 4 bases and J 5 bases, leaving 5 bases between the germline ends. The CDR3 length is 11 residues. From germline, CDR1 is SGHDN and CDR2 FVKESK.

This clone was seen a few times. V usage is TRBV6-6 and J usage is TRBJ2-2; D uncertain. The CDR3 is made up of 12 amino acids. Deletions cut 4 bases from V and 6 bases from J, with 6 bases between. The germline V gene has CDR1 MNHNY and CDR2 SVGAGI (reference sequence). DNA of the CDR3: TGTGCCAGCAGTTCCGGGTCCGGGGAGCTGTTTTTT. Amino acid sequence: CASSSGSGELFF.

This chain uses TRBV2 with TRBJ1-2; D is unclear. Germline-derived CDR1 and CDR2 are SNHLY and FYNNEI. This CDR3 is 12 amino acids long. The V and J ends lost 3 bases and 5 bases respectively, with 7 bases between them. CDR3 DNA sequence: TGTGCCAGCAGTGAGTGGCCTTATGGCTACACCTTC. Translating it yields CASSEWPYGYTF.

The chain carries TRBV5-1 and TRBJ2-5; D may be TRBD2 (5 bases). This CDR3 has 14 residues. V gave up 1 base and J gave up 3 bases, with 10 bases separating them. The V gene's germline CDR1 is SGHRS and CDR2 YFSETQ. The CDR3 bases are TGCGCCAGCAGCTTGAGCCCACTAGAAGAGACCCAGTACTTC. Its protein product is CASSLSPLEETQYF.

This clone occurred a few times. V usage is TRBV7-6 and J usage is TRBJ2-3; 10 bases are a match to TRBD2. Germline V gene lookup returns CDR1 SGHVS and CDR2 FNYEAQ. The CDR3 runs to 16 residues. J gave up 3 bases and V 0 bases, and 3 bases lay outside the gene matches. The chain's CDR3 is CASSLAAGGPTDTQYF. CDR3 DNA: TGTGCCAGCAGCTTAGCAGCGGGAGGGCCGACAGATACGCAGTATTTT. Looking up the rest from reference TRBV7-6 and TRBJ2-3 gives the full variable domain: GAGVSQSPRYKVTKRGQDVALRCDPISGHVSLYWYRQALGQGPEFLTYFNYEAQQDKSGLPNDRFSAERPEGSISTLTIQRTEQRDSAMYRCASSLAAGGPTDTQYFGPGTRLTVL.

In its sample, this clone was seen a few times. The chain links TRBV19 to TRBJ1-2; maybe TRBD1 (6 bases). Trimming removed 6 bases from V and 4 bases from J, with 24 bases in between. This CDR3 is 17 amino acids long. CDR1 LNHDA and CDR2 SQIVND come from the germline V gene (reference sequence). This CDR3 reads CASRYGRGTSDGYGYTF. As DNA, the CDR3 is TGTGCCAGTAGATACGGCAGGGGCACCTCCGATGGCTATGGCTACACCTTC. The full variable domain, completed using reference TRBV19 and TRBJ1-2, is DGGITQSPKYLFRKEGQNVTLSCEQNLNHDAMYWYRQDPGQGLRLIYYSQIVNDFQKGDIAEGYSVSREKKESFPLTVTSAQKNPTAFYLCASRYGRGTSDGYGYTFGSGTRLTVV.

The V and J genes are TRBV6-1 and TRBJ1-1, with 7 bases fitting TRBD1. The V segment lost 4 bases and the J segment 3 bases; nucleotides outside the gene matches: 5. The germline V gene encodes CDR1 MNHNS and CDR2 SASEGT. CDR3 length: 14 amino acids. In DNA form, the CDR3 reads TGTGCCAGCAGTGCAATACAGGGGTACACTGAAGCTTTCTTT. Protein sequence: CASSAIQGYTEAFF.

The CDR3 bases are TGCGCCAGCAGCTTGTTTTCCGCAGGGAAGAATGAGCAGTTCTTC. This translates into CASSLFSAGKNEQFF. This chain uses TRBV5-1 with TRBJ2-1, with D perhaps TRBD1 (5 bases). From germline, CDR1 is SGHRS and CDR2 YFSETQ. The length of the CDR3 is 15 residues. The V end lost 1 base, the J end lost 7 bases, and 15 bases lay between the germline ends.

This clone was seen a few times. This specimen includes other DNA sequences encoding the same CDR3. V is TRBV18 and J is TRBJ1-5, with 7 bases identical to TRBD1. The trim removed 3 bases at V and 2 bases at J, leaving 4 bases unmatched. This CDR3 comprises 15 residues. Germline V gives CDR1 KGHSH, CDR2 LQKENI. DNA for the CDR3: TGTGCCAGCTCACCGAACAGGGGCGGCAATCAGCCCCAGCATTTT. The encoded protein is CASSPNRGGNQPQHF.

In nucleotides, the CDR3 is TGTGCCAGCAGAGCACAGGGGGCTCCCTACGAGCAGTACTTC. Protein sequence: CASRAQGAPYEQYF. V usage is TRBV6-6 and J usage is TRBJ2-5; 9 bases line up with TRBD1. The assigned J gene may be wrong: the sequence end matches TRBJ2-7 better. Per the germline V gene, CDR1 is MNHNY and CDR2 is SVGAGI (reference sequence). The length of the CDR3 is 14 residues.

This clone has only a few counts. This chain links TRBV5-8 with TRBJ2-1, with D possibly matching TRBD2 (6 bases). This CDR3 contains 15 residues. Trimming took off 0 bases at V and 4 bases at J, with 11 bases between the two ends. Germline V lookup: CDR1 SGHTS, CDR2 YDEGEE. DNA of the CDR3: TGTGCCAGCAGCTTGGTTCGGACTACTTACAATGAGCAGTTCTTC. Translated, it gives CASSLVRTTYNEQFF. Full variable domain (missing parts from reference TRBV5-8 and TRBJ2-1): EAGVTQSPTHLIKTRGQQATLRCSPISGHTSVYWYQQALGLGLQFLLWYDEGEERNRGNFPPRFSGRQFPNYSSELNVNALELEDSALYLCASSLVRTTYNEQFFGPGTRLTVL.

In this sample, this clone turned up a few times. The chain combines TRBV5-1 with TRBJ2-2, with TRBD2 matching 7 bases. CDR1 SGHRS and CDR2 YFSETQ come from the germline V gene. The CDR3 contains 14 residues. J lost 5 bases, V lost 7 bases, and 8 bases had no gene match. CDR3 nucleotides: TGCGCCAGCCTCCTAACGGGGGGAACCGGGGAGCTGTTTTTT. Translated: CASLLTGGTGELFF.

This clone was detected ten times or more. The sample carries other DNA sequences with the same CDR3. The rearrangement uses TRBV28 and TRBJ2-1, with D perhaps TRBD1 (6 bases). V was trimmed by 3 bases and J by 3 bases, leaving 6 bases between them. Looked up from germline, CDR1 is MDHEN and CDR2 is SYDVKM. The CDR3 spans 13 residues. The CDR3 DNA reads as TGTGCCAGCAGTTTGGACAGCTACAATGAGCAGTTCTTC. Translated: CASSLDSYNEQFF. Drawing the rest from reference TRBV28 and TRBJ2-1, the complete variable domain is DVKVTQSSRYLVKRTGEKVFLECVQDMDHENMFWYRQDPGLGLRLIYFSYDVKMKEKGDIPEGYSVSREKKERFSLILESASTNQTSMYLCASSLDSYNEQFFGPGTRLTVL.

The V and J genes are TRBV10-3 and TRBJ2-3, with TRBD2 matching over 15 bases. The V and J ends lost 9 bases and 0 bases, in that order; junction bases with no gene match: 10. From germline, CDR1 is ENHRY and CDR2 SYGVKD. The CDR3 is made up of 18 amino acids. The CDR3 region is CAIYAGTSGRTSTDTQYF. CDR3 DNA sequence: TGTGCCATTTACGCCGGGACTAGCGGGAGGACTAGCACAGATACGCAGTATTTT.

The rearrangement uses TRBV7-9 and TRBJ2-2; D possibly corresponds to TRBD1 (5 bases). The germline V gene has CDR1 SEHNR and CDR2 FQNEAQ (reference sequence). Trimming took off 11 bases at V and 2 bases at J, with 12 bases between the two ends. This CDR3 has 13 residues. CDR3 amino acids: CAQGQGNTGELFF. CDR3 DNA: TGTGCCCAAGGGCAGGGTAACACCGGGGAGCTGTTTTTT.

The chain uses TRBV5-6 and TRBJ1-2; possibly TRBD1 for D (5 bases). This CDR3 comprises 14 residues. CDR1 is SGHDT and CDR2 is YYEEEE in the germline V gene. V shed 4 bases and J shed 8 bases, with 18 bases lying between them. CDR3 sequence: CASSAYARVAGYTF. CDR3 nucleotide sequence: TGTGCCAGCAGCGCGTACGCCAGGGTGGCGGGCTACACCTTC. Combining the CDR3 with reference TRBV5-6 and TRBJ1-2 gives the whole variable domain DAGVTQSPTHLIKTRGQQVTLRCSPKSGHDTVSWYQQALGQGPQFIFQYYEEEERQRGNFPDRFSGHQFPNYSSELNVNALLLGDSALYLCASSAYARVAGYTFGSGTRLTVV.

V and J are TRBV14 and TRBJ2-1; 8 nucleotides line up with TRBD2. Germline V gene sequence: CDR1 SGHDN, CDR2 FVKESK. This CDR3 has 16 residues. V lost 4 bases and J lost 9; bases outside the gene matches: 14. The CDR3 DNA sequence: TGTGCCAGCAGCCGACGCGCGGGAGGCGGCGGCGGTGAGCAGTTCTTC. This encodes CASSRRAGGGGGEQFF.

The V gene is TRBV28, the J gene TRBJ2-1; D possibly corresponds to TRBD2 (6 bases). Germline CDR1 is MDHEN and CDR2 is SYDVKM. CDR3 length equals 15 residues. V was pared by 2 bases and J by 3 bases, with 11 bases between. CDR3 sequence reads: CASSLRLTSYNEQFF. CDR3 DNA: TGTGCCAGCAGTTTACGCCTGACTAGCTACAATGAGCAGTTCTTC.